This T cell receptor (beta chain) comes out of a study of CD8+CD57+ T cells in acquired aplastic anemia. Germline CDR1 is SGHRS and CDR2 is YFSETQ. The CDR3 has 16 amino acids. V was clipped by 2 bases and J by 5 bases, with 14 bases between them. This clonotype appeared many times. Genomic DNA, the template, was used for profiling of the TCR beta VDJ and CDR3. TCRdb itself ran the reads through MiXCR, one entry per CDR3 protein. The sample contains some 240,000 distinct CDR3 sequences, 34% of which appear only once. The clonotype originates from a human donor in good health, serving as a control. Sequencing used sorted CD4+, CD8+, or CD8+CD57+ T cells (not recorded which) from PBMCs. The chain links TRBV5-1 to TRBJ1-6; the D is unclear. The CDR3 spells CASSFSSQSNNSPLHF. For the CDR3, the DNA is TGCGCCAGCAGCTTTAGCTCGCAGTCCAATAATTCACCCCTCCACTTT.